The T cell receptor beta chain under discussion was sequenced for a study of tumor-infiltrating lymphocytes in localized non-small cell lung cancer. Regarding the study as a whole: Different pieces of the same tissue went to different assays, confounding technical variation with intratumor heterogeneity.

Method: immunoSEQ multiplex PCR; TCRdb's copy keeps in-frame clones and lacks some. This repertoire shows 15,000 to 20,000 clones, 70% to 75% found once; its top ten account for 4.3%. About this clone itself: No antigen is known for it.

The ends were cut back, 3 bases at V and 6 bases at J, with 17 bases in the middle. Germline V lookup: CDR1 SGHRS, CDR2 YFSETQ. This CDR3 comprises 15 residues. The chain employs TRBV5-1 and TRBJ2-3; weak D call: TRBD2 (6 bases). This clonotype originated in a human donor with non-small cell lung cancer. The source material was lung tumor tissue. The CDR3 DNA sequence: TGCGCCAGCAGCTCTGGACGGGGGAGCGGTGATACGCAGTATTTT. Translation gives CASSSGRGSGDTQYF. Filled out from reference TRBV5-1 and TRBJ2-3, the complete variable domain reads KAGVTQTPRYLIKTRGQQVTLSCSPISGHRSVSWYQQTPGQGLQFLFEYFSETQRNKGNFPGRFSGRQFSNSRSEMNVSTLELGDSALYLCASSSGRGSGDTQYFGPGTRLTVL.